Listed here are 4 T cell receptor beta chains from one sample, sequenced in a study of post-analysis software for immune sequencing data. Study findings and constraints: A handful of TRBV segments, including TRBV5-6, TRBV5-1 and TRBV20-1, were more frequent in patients than controls.

TCR beta libraries were prepared from cDNA with unique molecular identifiers. TCRdb processed the PCR reads anew with MiXCR; each CDR3 protein has one entry. The sample has roughly 870,000 distinct CDR3 sequences; roughly half are singletons. No antigen is known for these receptors. The sample comprised blood. The receptors were sampled from a girl aged 5-17 years with multiple sclerosis.

The V call is TRBV10-3, the J call TRBJ1-6; D perhaps matches TRBD1 (5 bases). From germline, CDR1 is ENHRY and CDR2 SYGVKD. The CDR3 is 14 residues long. Between the trimmed V and J ends, which lost 6 bases and 4 bases, there was a span of 10 bases. CDR3 in DNA: TGTGCCATCAGCTCCGGGGCTTATAATTCACCCCTCCACTTT. Translated: CAISSGAYNSPLHF.

This chain connects TRBV3-1 to TRBJ2-7, with D unclear. CDR1 LGHDT and CDR2 YNNKEL come from the germline V gene (reference sequence). The germline V and J ends were trimmed by 0 bases and 0 bases, with 12 bases remaining between them. CDR3 length equals 16 residues. In nucleotides, the CDR3 is TGTGCCAGCAGCCAAGATCATATAGGAAGCTCCTACGAGCAGTACTTC. It yields the protein CASSQDHIGSSYEQYF.

The chain has TRBV5-6 and TRBJ2-1, with D possibly being TRBD2 (5 bases). Germline V gene data show CDR1 as SGHDT and CDR2 as YYEEEE. The V gene lost 4 bases and the J gene lost 7 bases, with 12 bases spanning the gap. This CDR3 spans 13 amino acids. The CDR3, as DNA: TGTGCCAGCAGCACCGGGAAGTCAAATGAGCAGTTCTTC. As protein: CASSTGKSNEQFF.

The chain couples TRBV7-9 to TRBJ2-3, with 9 bases that match TRBD2. Looked up from germline, CDR1 is SEHNR and CDR2 is FQNEAQ (reference sequence). The CDR3 runs to 17 residues. After removal of 1 base from V and 6 bases from J, the junction contained 11 bases not matched to a gene. The DNA of the CDR3 is TGTGCCAGCAGCTTAGGGGATTGGCGGGGGGGCCACGATACGCAGTATTTT. It is translated as CASSLGDWRGGHDTQYF.